The sequence of this T cell receptor (beta chain) was determined in a study of neoadjuvant anti-PD-1 for oral cavity cancer. Study-wide background: Before surgery, most patients got three to four biweekly 3 mg/kg nivolumab doses.

At least ten counts were recorded for this clone. As to time point: after neoadjuvant nivolumab, at surgical resection. Assay used: immunoSEQ multiplex PCR; TCRdb lists only in-frame clones, some missing. Of approximately 37,000 clones detected, around 40% appear once; the ten largest clones hold around 16%. This sequence was found in a person between 35 and 79 years old with oral cavity squamous cell carcinoma. The sample in question was tumor tissue, obtained after nivolumab (anti-PD-1) treatment.

Written as DNA, the CDR3 is TGTGCCAGCAGCTTAAGTATGAACACTGAAGCTTTCTTT. Translated, it gives CASSLSMNTEAFF. The chain couples TRBV7-3 to TRBJ1-1; D not certain. The V end lost 1 base, the J end lost 0 bases, and 3 bases lay between the germline ends. From germline, CDR1 is SGHTA and CDR2 FQGTGA. The CDR3 runs to 13 residues.